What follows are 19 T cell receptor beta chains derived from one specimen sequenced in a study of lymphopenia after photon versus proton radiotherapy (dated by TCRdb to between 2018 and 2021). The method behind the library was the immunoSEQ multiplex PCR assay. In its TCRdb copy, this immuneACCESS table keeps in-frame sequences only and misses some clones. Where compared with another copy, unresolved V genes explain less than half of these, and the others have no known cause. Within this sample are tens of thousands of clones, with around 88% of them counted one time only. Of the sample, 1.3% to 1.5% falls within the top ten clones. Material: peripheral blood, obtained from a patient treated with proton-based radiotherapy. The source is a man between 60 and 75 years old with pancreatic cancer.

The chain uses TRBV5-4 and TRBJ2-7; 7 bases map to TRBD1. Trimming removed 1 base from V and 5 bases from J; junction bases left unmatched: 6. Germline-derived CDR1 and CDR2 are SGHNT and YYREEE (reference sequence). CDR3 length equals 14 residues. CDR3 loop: CASSLQGGRDEQYF. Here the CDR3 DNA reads TGTGCCAGCAGCTTGCAAGGGGGCAGGGACGAGCAGTACTTC.

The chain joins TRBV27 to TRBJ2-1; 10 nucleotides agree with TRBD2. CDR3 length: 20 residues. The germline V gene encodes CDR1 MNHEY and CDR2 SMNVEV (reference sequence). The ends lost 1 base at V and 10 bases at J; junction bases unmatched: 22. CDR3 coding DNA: TGTGCCAGCAGTTTATTTTCGACCCCTGTCGGGACTAGCGAACCCAGGGAGCAGTTCTTC. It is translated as CASSLFSTPVGTSEPREQFF.

Here the CDR3 reads CASSLTGKKTAEQYF. The CDR3 DNA reads as TGTGCCAGCAGTCTGACAGGGAAAAAGACGGCCGAGCAGTACTTC. V is TRBV5-4 and J is TRBJ2-7; 7 nucleotides align to TRBD1. Germline V gives CDR1 SGHNT, CDR2 YYREEE (reference sequence). The CDR3 has 15 residues. V lost 5 bases to trimming and J lost 6 bases; unmatched junction nucleotides: 14. The complete variable domain, with remaining parts taken from reference TRBV5-4 and TRBJ2-7, reads ETGVTQSPTHLIKTRGQQVTLRCSSQSGHNTVSWYQQALGQGPQFIFQYYREEENGRGNFPPRFSGLQFPNYSSELNVNALELDDSALYLCASSLTGKKTAEQYFGPGTRLTVT.

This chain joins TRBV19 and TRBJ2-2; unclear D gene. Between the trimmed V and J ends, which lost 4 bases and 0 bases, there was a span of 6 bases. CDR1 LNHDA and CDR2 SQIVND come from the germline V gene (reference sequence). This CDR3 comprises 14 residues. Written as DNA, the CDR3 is TGTGCCAGTAGTAAAAGTCCGAACACCGGGGAGCTGTTTTTT. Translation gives CASSKSPNTGELFF.

The CDR3 region is CASSLTRGTAAEKLFF. The CDR3 nucleotides are TGTGCCAGTAGTCTCACCCGCGGGACAGCTGCAGAAAAACTGTTTTTT. V usage is TRBV19 and J usage is TRBJ1-4; 7 bases are shared with TRBD1. V trimming: 5 bases; J trimming: 8 bases; junction bases outside the gene matches: 14. The CDR3 runs to 16 residues. The V gene's germline CDR1 is LNHDA and CDR2 SQIVND (reference sequence).

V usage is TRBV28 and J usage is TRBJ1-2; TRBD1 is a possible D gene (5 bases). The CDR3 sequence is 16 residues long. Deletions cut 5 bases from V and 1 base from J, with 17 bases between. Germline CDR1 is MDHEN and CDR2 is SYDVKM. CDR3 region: CASSPGRGTLNYGYTF. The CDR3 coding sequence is TGTGCCAGCAGTCCCGGTCGGGGGACTCTTAACTATGGCTACACCTTC.

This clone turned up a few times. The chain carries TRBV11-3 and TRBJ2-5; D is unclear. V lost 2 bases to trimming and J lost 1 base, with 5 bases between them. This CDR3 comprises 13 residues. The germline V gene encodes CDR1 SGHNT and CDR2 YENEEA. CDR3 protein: CASSLTIQETQYF. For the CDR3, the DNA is TGTGCCAGCAGCTTAACGATCCAAGAGACCCAGTACTTC.

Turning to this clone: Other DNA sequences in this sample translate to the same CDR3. The CDR3 loop is CASSPLAGGLTDTQYF. For the CDR3, the DNA is TGTGCCAGCTCACCGCTAGCGGGAGGGCTCACAGATACGCAGTATTTT. The chain carries TRBV18 and TRBJ2-3; 12 nucleotides match TRBD2. This CDR3 contains 16 residues. The V segment lost 3 bases and the J segment 2 bases; nucleotides outside the gene matches: 3. From germline, CDR1 is KGHSH and CDR2 LQKENI.

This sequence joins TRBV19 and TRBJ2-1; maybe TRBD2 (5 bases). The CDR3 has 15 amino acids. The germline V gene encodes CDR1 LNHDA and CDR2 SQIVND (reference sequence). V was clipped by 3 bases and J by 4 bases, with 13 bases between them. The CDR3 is CASSIQDSPYNEQFF. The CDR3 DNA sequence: TGTGCCAGTAGTATTCAGGACTCGCCTTACAATGAGCAGTTCTTC.

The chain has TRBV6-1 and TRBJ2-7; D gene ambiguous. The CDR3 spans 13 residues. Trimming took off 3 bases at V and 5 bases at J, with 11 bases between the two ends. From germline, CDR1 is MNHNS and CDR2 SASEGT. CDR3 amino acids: CASSEKGIDEQYF. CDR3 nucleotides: TGTGCCAGCAGTGAGAAGGGAATTGACGAGCAGTACTTC.

CDR3 sequence: CASSQSARLNQPQHF. For the CDR3, the DNA is TGCGCCAGCAGTCAATCGGCAAGGCTCAATCAGCCCCAGCATTTT. This chain links TRBV23-1 with TRBJ1-5; D not certain. TRBV23-1 is labeled an ORF, and its function is uncertain. The CDR3 extends over 15 amino acids. Trimming removed 0 bases at V and 3 bases at J, with 9 bases between.

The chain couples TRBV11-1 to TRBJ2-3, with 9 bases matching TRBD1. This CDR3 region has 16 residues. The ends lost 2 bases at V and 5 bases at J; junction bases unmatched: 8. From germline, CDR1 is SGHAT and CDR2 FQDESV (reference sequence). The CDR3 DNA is TGTGCCAGCAGCTTATCCAACAGGGGGCCGAGAGATACGCAGTATTTT. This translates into CASSLSNRGPRDTQYF.

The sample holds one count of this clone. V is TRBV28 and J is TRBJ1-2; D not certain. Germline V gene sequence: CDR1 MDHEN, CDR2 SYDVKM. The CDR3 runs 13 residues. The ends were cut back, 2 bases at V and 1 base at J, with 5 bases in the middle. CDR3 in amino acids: CASSLTGNYGYTF. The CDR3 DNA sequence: TGTGCCAGCAGTTTAACGGGTAACTATGGCTACACCTTC.

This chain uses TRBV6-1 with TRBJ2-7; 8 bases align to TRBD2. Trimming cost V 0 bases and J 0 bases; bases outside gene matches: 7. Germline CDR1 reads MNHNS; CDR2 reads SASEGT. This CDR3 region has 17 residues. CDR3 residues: CASSEATGRATSYEQYF. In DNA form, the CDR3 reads TGTGCCAGCAGTGAAGCTACCGGGAGGGCAACCTCCTACGAGCAGTACTTC.

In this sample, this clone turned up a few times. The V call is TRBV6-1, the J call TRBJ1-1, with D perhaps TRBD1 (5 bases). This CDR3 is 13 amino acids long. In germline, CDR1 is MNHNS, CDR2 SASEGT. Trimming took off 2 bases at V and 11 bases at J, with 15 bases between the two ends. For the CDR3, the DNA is TGTGCCAGCAGTGAACAGCCAGGGCGTCATGCTTTCTTT. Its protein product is CASSEQPGRHAFF.

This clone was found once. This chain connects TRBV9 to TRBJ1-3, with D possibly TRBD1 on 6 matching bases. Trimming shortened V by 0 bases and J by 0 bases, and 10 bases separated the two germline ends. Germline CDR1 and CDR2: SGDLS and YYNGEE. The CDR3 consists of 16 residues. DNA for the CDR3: TGTGCCAGCAGCGTAGAGGACAGCCTCTCTGGAAACACCATATATTTT. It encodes CASSVEDSLSGNTIYF.

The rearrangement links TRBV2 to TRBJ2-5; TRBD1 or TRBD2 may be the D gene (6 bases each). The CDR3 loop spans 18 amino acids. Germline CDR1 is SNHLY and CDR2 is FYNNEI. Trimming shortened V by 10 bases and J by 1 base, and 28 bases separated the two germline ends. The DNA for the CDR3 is TGTGCCAACAGCAGGGGACTCACCCGGGGCGGGATCCAAGAGACCCAGTACTTC. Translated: CANSRGLTRGGIQETQYF.

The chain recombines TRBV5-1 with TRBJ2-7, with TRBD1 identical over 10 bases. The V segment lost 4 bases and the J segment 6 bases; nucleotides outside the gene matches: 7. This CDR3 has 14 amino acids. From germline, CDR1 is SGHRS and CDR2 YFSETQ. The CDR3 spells CASSRGQGQGEQYF. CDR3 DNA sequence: TGCGCCAGCAGCAGGGGACAGGGGCAAGGCGAGCAGTACTTC.

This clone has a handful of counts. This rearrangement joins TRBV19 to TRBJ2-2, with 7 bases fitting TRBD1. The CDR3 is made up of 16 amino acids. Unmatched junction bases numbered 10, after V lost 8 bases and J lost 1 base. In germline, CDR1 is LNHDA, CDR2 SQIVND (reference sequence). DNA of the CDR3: TGTGCCAGTTCGGGAACCCGACAGGGGAACACCGGGGAGCTGTTTTTT. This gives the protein CASSGTRQGNTGELFF.